Each of the 9 T cell receptor beta chains below was sequenced from the same sample in a study of PD-L1 blockade in urothelial cancer. Clones were sequenced by immunoSEQ multiplex PCR, and TCRdb holds only the in-frame ones, with some missing. This table holds about 84,000 clones, more than 85% found once. The source material was PBMCs, sampled around atezolizumab (anti-PD-L1) treatment. All receptors derive from a man aged 60 to 69 with urothelial cancer.

This clone was counted a single time. The V call is TRBV7-6, the J call TRBJ1-4, with a tentative D call TRBD1 (5 bases). V was shortened by 6 bases and J by 5 bases, with 10 bases between the two germline ends. Germline assignment: CDR1 SGHVS and CDR2 FNYEAQ. This CDR3 contains 13 residues. CDR3 sequence: CASRRTSNEKLFF. The CDR3 nucleotides are TGTGCCAGCAGACGGACATCAAATGAAAAACTGTTTTTT. The whole variable domain, remainder taken from reference TRBV7-6 and TRBJ1-4, is GAGVSQSPRYKVTKRGQDVALRCDPISGHVSLYWYRQALGQGPEFLTYFNYEAQQDKSGLPNDRFSAERPEGSISTLTIQRTEQRDSAMYRCASRRTSNEKLFFGSGTQLSVL.

The chain uses TRBV10-3 and TRBJ2-1; the D is unclear. The CDR3 covers 13 residues. From germline, CDR1 is ENHRY and CDR2 SYGVKD. The germline V and J ends were trimmed by 3 bases and 1 base, with 4 bases remaining between them. The CDR3: CAISDTSYNEQFF. The CDR3 DNA reads TGTGCCATCAGTGACACTTCCTACAATGAGCAGTTCTTC.

J is TRBJ2-1 and V is TRBV28; tentative D call: TRBD1 (5 bases). In germline, CDR1 is MDHEN, CDR2 SYDVKM. Trimming left V 2 bases short and J 6 bases short, with 8 bases between. The CDR3 is 13 amino acids. The CDR3 bases are TGTGCCAGCAGTTTAGTAGGGGCCAATGAGCAGTTCTTC. Protein sequence: CASSLVGANEQFF.

The V and J genes are TRBV6-5 and TRBJ1-4, with 7 bases matching TRBD1. V gave up 6 bases and J gave up 5 bases; unmatched junction bases: 9. The germline CDR1 and CDR2 sequences are MNHEY and SVGAGI. The CDR3 covers 15 residues. CDR3 residues: CASSPLGQTNEKLFF. CDR3 nucleotide sequence: TGTGCCAGCAGCCCGTTGGGACAGACAAATGAAAAACTGTTTTTT.

J is TRBJ2-2 and V is TRBV7-6, with D maybe TRBD2 (7 bases). The CDR3 totals 15 residues. Germline V lookup: CDR1 SGHVS, CDR2 FNYEAQ. The V gene lost 1 base and the J gene lost 6 bases, with 12 bases spanning the gap. CDR3 nucleotides: TGTGCCAGCAGCTTAGAGGGGGGGCCAGCCGGGGAGCTGTTTTTT. It is translated as CASSLEGGPAGELFF. The full variable domain, rest sourced from reference TRBV7-6 and TRBJ2-2, is GAGVSQSPRYKVTKRGQDVALRCDPISGHVSLYWYRQALGQGPEFLTYFNYEAQQDKSGLPNDRFSAERPEGSISTLTIQRTEQRDSAMYRCASSLEGGPAGELFFGEGSRLTVL.

The CDR3 sequence: CASSLGAGIGNTIYF. The DNA of the CDR3 is TGTGCCAGCAGCTTAGGGGCAGGGATTGGAAACACCATATATTTT. V and J are TRBV11-2 and TRBJ1-3, with D possibly TRBD1 on 5 matching bases. Germline V gene lookup returns CDR1 SGHAT and CDR2 FQNNGV. The CDR3 loop spans 15 amino acids. The V end lost 1 base, the J end lost 3 bases, and 10 bases lay between the germline ends.

CDR3 amino acids: CASSQPLSGRASTDTQYF. In DNA, the CDR3 is TGTGCCAGCAGCCAACCCCTGAGCGGGAGGGCCAGCACAGATACGCAGTATTTT. This chain uses TRBV7-9 with TRBJ2-3; 10 bases agree with TRBD2. The CDR3 sequence is 18 residues long. With 5 bases clipped from V and 0 bases from J, the junction kept 11 bases outside the gene matches. In germline, CDR1 is SEHNR, CDR2 FQNEAQ (reference sequence).

J is TRBJ1-1 and V is TRBV7-3, with 8 bases identical to TRBD1. The V and J ends lost 4 bases and 5 bases, in that order; junction bases with no gene match: 6. Germline V CDR1 and CDR2: SGHTA, FQGTGA. The CDR3 is 14 amino acids. CDR3 DNA sequence: TGTGCCAGCAGCTCCACAGGGGGGGATACTGAAGCTTTCTTT. Residues: CASSSTGGDTEAFF.

This chain uses TRBV7-8 with TRBJ2-7, with TRBD1 identical over 11 bases. The trim removed 5 bases at V and 5 bases at J, leaving 14 bases unmatched. This CDR3 contains 17 residues. The germline V gene has CDR1 SGHVS and CDR2 FQNEAQ. The chain's CDR3 is CASSRGTGGARPHEQYF. The CDR3, as DNA: TGTGCCAGCAGCCGAGGGACAGGGGGTGCCCGCCCCCACGAGCAGTACTTC.